The next 29 T cell receptor beta chains were all read from a single sample in a study of monozygotic twins with inflammatory bowel disease. TCRdb re-called the 5' RACE reads and shows each CDR3 protein once, DNA omitted. This table lists about 440,000 distinct CDR3 sequences. Sequences were obtained from blood. These receptor sequences come from a human donor with ulcerative colitis or Crohn's disease, or a healthy co-twin of an affected twin (not recorded which).

This chain uses TRBV5-1 with TRBJ1-1; TCRdb picks TRBD1, but there is no DNA to check that call. CDR1 and CDR2 (germline): SGHRS, YFSETQ. This CDR3 spans 13 amino acids. CDR3 loop: CASSLMGGTEAFF.

V is TRBV5-4 and J is TRBJ2-7; TCRdb's D call of TRBD1 is untestable without DNA. The CDR3 length is 15 residues. Germline V gives CDR1 SGHNT, CDR2 YYREEE (reference sequence). This CDR3 is CASSLDQGGPYEQYF.

J is TRBJ2-1 and V is TRBV5-1; TCRdb's D call, TRBD1, is unchecked because there is no DNA. Germline assignment: CDR1 SGHRS and CDR2 YFSETQ. CDR3 length equals 16 residues. CDR3 residues: CASWVGDTYSYNEQFF.

V and J are TRBV2 and TRBJ1-2. The CDR3 totals 13 residues. Per the germline V gene, CDR1 is SNHLY and CDR2 is FYNNEI. CDR3 amino acids: CASTAEVDYGYTF.

The V call is TRBV9, the J call TRBJ2-3; lacking DNA, the TRBD2 call made by TCRdb goes unchecked. This CDR3 comprises 16 residues. Germline V gene sequence: CDR1 SGDLS, CDR2 YYNGEE. The CDR3 reads CASSVPRSGGADTQYF.

V is TRBV5-1 and J is TRBJ2-1. CDR3 length: 14 residues. Germline CDR1 SGHRS, CDR2 YFSETQ. The CDR3 region is CASSLGLFEAEQFF.

The rearrangement joins TRBV7-3 to TRBJ2-2. Germline assignment: CDR1 SGHTA and CDR2 FQGTGA. The CDR3 covers 12 residues. This CDR3 is CASSTVSGELFF. Supplemented by reference TRBV7-3 and TRBJ2-2, the full variable domain reads GAGVSQTPSNKVTEKGKYVELRCDPISGHTALYWYRQSLGQGPEFLIYFQGTGAADDSGLPNDRFFAVRPEGSVSTLKIQRTERGDSAVYLCASSTVSGELFFGEGSRLTVL.

The J gene is TRBJ1-5, the V gene TRBV5-1; without DNA, the TCRdb call of TRBD1 cannot be checked. CDR1 and CDR2 from the germline V gene are SGHRS and YFSETQ. The CDR3 extends over 15 amino acids. CDR3 amino acids: CASSLEGAREQPQHF.

The chain links TRBV27 to TRBJ1-4; as DNA is missing, the TRBD1 call by TCRdb cannot be tested. The CDR3 is made up of 16 amino acids. CDR1 and CDR2 from the germline V gene are MNHEY and SMNVEV (reference sequence). The CDR3 loop reads CASSSGTLRAGEKLFF.

This chain connects TRBV7-3 to TRBJ2-1; TCRdb selects TRBD2, and the lack of DNA leaves this call unchecked. Germline V gives CDR1 SGHTA, CDR2 FQGTGA. CDR3 length: 16 amino acids. The CDR3 protein is CASSPQSGGGYNEQFF.

CDR3 loop: CASSFRAGLAATYEQYF. The rearrangement links TRBV5-1 to TRBJ2-7; TCRdb calls TRBD2, which cannot be checked without DNA. Germline CDR1 and CDR2: SGHRS and YFSETQ. CDR3 length: 17 residues.

The J gene is TRBJ1-1, the V gene TRBV7-9. The germline CDR1 and CDR2 sequences are SEHNR and FQNEAQ (reference sequence). This CDR3 spans 15 amino acids. CDR3 sequence reads: CASSLALDGGTEAFF.

This sequence joins TRBV7-3 and TRBJ2-2; absent DNA, TCRdb's TRBD1 call cannot be checked. The CDR3 is made up of 16 amino acids. Per the germline V gene, CDR1 is SGHTA and CDR2 is FQGTGA. The CDR3 loop reads CASSPEGTGVTGELFF.

The chain carries TRBV19 and TRBJ2-1; TCRdb reports TRBD2, a call that lacks DNA to check it against. The CDR3 length is 16 residues. From germline, CDR1 is LNHDA and CDR2 SQIVND (reference sequence). CDR3 protein: CASSTRLAQEYNEQFF. The whole variable domain, remainder taken from reference TRBV19 and TRBJ2-1, is DGGITQSPKYLFRKEGQNVTLSCEQNLNHDAMYWYRQDPGQGLRLIYYSQIVNDFQKGDIAEGYSVSREKKESFPLTVTSAQKNPTAFYLCASSTRLAQEYNEQFFGPGTRLTVL.

V is TRBV29-1 and J is TRBJ1-1; TCRdb lists TRBD1, though no DNA is available to test this call. This CDR3 comprises 14 residues. From germline, CDR1 is SQVTM and CDR2 ANQGSEA. The CDR3 loop is CSASGLGMNTEAFF.

The chain has TRBV5-6 and TRBJ2-7; TCRdb designates TRBD1, a call that cannot be tested without DNA. CDR3 length: 13 residues. Germline V gene lookup returns CDR1 SGHDT and CDR2 YYEEEE. CDR3 sequence reads: CASSSGTGDEQYF.

The rearrangement links TRBV7-2 to TRBJ2-2; TCRdb's D gene call, TRBD1, goes unchecked for lack of DNA. CDR1 SGHTA and CDR2 FQGNSA come from the germline V gene. The CDR3 covers 15 residues. Here the CDR3 reads CASSPRSLNTGELFF. Complete variable domain (other parts from reference TRBV7-2 and TRBJ2-2): GAGVSQSPSNKVTEKGKDVELRCDPISGHTALYWYRQSLGQGLEFLIYFQGNSAPDKSGLPSDRFSAERTGGSVSTLTIQRTQQEDSAVYLCASSPRSLNTGELFFGEGSRLTVL.

The CDR3 loop reads CASSGRDRGQGYEQYF. The rearrangement uses TRBV7-9 and TRBJ2-7; TCRdb reports TRBD1, a call that lacks DNA to check it against. CDR3 length equals 16 residues. Germline loops: CDR1 SEHNR, CDR2 FQNEAQ (reference sequence).

The genes are TRBV7-6 and TRBJ1-2. Germline assignment: CDR1 SGHVS and CDR2 FNYEAQ. The CDR3 loop spans 13 amino acids. CDR3 sequence: CASSEQEGYGYTF.

The chain uses TRBV12-3 or TRBV12-4 and TRBJ1-2. The CDR3 has 13 amino acids. The CDR3 reads CASSLSSAAGYTF.

The V call is TRBV6-1, the J call TRBJ2-7; as DNA is missing, the TRBD1 call by TCRdb cannot be tested. CDR1 and CDR2 (germline): MNHNS, SASEGT. The CDR3 covers 13 residues. CDR3 sequence reads: CASSVAGVYEQYF.

This chain connects TRBV7-9 to TRBJ2-3; TCRdb designates TRBD2, a call that cannot be tested without DNA. Per the germline V gene, CDR1 is SEHNR and CDR2 is FQNEAQ (reference sequence). The CDR3 covers 15 residues. The CDR3: CATAPTGLNTDTQYF. The whole variable domain, filled in from reference TRBV7-9 and TRBJ2-3, reads DTGVSQNPRHKITKRGQNVTFRCDPISEHNRLYWYRQTLGQGPEFLTYFQNEAQLEKSRLLSDRFSAERPKGSFSTLEIQRTEQGDSAMYLCATAPTGLNTDTQYFGPGTRLTVL.

The V gene is TRBV20-1, the J gene TRBJ2-3; as DNA is missing, the TRBD1 call by TCRdb cannot be tested. CDR3 size: 17 residues. In germline, CDR1 is DFQATT, CDR2 SNEGSKA (reference sequence). The CDR3 protein is CSAAGQGASPSTDTQYF.

This chain uses TRBV9 with TRBJ2-7; TCRdb lists TRBD2, though no DNA is available to test this call. This CDR3 has 15 amino acids. Germline V gene lookup returns CDR1 SGDLS and CDR2 YYNGEE. CDR3 amino acids: CASSGGLAGDYEQYF.

V is TRBV20-1 and J is TRBJ1-2; the TCRdb call, TRBD1, lacks DNA for checking. Germline lookup yields CDR1 DFQATT and CDR2 SNEGSKA (reference sequence). The CDR3 extends over 13 amino acids. The CDR3 sequence: CSAREQGEDGYTF.

The rearrangement uses TRBV6-6 and TRBJ1-5. Germline V CDR1 and CDR2: MNHNY, SVGAGI (reference sequence). CDR3 size: 14 residues. The CDR3 loop reads CDSSYSERDQPQHF.

The V and J genes are TRBV4-2 and TRBJ2-1; the TRBD2 assignment by TCRdb is unverifiable without DNA. CDR1 LGHNA and CDR2 YNFKEQ come from the germline V gene. The CDR3 is made up of 14 amino acids. CDR3 residues: CASSPGLDHNEQFF.

This chain uses TRBV20-1 with TRBJ2-1; no DNA is available, so the TRBD2 call from TCRdb remains unchecked. CDR3 length: 12 amino acids. Germline V gives CDR1 DFQATT, CDR2 SNEGSKA (reference sequence). CDR3 in amino acids: CSAEGEWGEQFF.

CDR3 sequence reads: CASSRQTPEQQYF. J is TRBJ2-3 and V is TRBV7-3. There are 13 residues in the CDR3. The germline V gene has CDR1 SGHTA and CDR2 FQGTGA.